The 16 T cell receptor beta chains below were found in one sample sequenced in a study of OX40 agonist ivuxolimab in advanced cancers. TCRdb keeps only in-frame clones here, not all; method: immunoSEQ multiplex PCR. The sample includes 40,000 or so clones, 82% of them seen just once. The sample here was CD4+ or CD8+ T cells sorted from blood, taken in a trial of the OX40 agonist ivuxolimab. These receptors all come from an adult with an advanced solid tumor such as melanoma, head and neck, liver or kidney cancer.

The genes are TRBV6-5 and TRBJ1-2, with D tentatively TRBD1 (6 bases). Trimming took off 5 bases at V and 10 bases at J, with 17 bases between the two ends. The length of the CDR3 is 13 residues. CDR1 and CDR2 from the germline V gene are MNHEY and SVGAGI. CDR3 in DNA: TGTGCCAGCAGTACACCCACAACAGGGATCTACACCTTC. It encodes CASSTPTTGIYTF.

The chain carries TRBV4-3 and TRBJ2-7; 7 positions agree with TRBD1. The ends lost 4 bases at V and 1 base at J; junction bases unmatched: 7. CDR3 length: 15 amino acids. From germline, CDR1 is LGHNA and CDR2 YSLEER. The CDR3 spells CASSRDRARSYEQYF. In DNA, the CDR3 is TGCGCCAGCAGCCGAGACAGGGCCCGTTCCTACGAGCAGTACTTC.

The rearrangement joins TRBV28 to TRBJ1-5; no reliable D call. This CDR3 has 14 amino acids. Trimming took off 6 bases at V and 3 bases at J, with 12 bases between the two ends. Germline V gene sequence: CDR1 MDHEN, CDR2 SYDVKM. CDR3 amino acids: CASSPQALNQPQHF. The CDR3 bases are TGTGCCAGCAGCCCCCAGGCTCTCAATCAGCCCCAGCATTTT.

This clone appeared a few times. This chain uses TRBV21-1 with TRBJ1-5. TRBV21-1 is an annotated pseudogene. The CDR3 totals 13 residues. CDR3: CASSKGTDQPQHF. Here the CDR3 DNA reads TGTGCCAGCAGCAAAGGGACGGATCAGCCCCAGCATTTT.

This sequence joins TRBV11-1 and TRBJ1-1; weak D call: TRBD1 (5 bases). Germline V gives CDR1 SGHAT, CDR2 FQDESV (reference sequence). Deletions cut 5 bases from V and 1 base from J, with 14 bases between. The CDR3 runs 15 residues. The CDR3 loop reads CASSLWGDGNTEAFF. Written as DNA, the CDR3 is TGTGCCAGCAGCCTCTGGGGGGACGGGAACACTGAAGCTTTCTTT.

This sequence joins TRBV10-3 and TRBJ2-3; 9 bases agree with TRBD1. This CDR3 spans 15 amino acids. The germline V gene encodes CDR1 ENHRY and CDR2 SYGVKD. V lost 6 bases and J lost 2; bases outside the gene matches: 6. The CDR3 nucleotides are TGTGCCATCAGCAGACAGGGGGGTTTCACAGATACGCAGTATTTT. Its protein product is CAISRQGGFTDTQYF.

V usage is TRBV28 and J usage is TRBJ1-1, with D possibly being TRBD1 (5 bases). Germline V gene data show CDR1 as MDHEN and CDR2 as SYDVKM. With 6 bases removed from V and 7 bases from J, the gap between germline ends came to 12 bases. There are 12 residues in the CDR3. CDR3 region: CASSLRQREAFF. The DNA for the CDR3 is TGTGCCAGCAGCCTTCGACAGCGTGAAGCTTTCTTT.

The genes are TRBV28 and TRBJ1-1; 7 positions agree with TRBD1. The CDR3 has 16 residues. In germline, CDR1 is MDHEN, CDR2 SYDVKM. V lost 3 bases to trimming and J lost 4 bases; unmatched junction nucleotides: 11. The chain's CDR3 is CASSFYRGVLGTEAFF. For the CDR3, the DNA is TGTGCCAGCAGTTTTTACAGGGGAGTTTTGGGCACTGAAGCTTTCTTT. Together with reference TRBV28 and TRBJ1-1, the CDR3 gives the full variable domain: DVKVTQSSRYLVKRTGEKVFLECVQDMDHENMFWYRQDPGLGLRLIYFSYDVKMKEKGDIPEGYSVSREKKERFSLILESASTNQTSMYLCASSFYRGVLGTEAFFGQGTRLTVV.

V and J are TRBV5-1 and TRBJ2-1, with D perhaps TRBD1 (6 bases). The germline V and J ends were trimmed by 2 bases and 7 bases, with 16 bases remaining between them. Germline V lookup: CDR1 SGHRS, CDR2 YFSETQ. The CDR3 runs 15 residues. This chain's CDR3 is CASSLSGQHGNEQFF. The CDR3 coding sequence is TGCGCCAGCAGCTTATCTGGACAGCATGGTAATGAGCAGTTCTTC.

V and J are TRBV11-3 and TRBJ2-1; no firm D call. V dropped 0 bases and J dropped 2 bases, with 5 bases sitting between them. Germline lookup yields CDR1 SGHNT and CDR2 YENEEA. The CDR3 extends over 14 amino acids. The CDR3 loop is CASSLDPTYNEQFF. CDR3 sequence (DNA): TGTGCCAGCAGCTTAGATCCCACCTACAATGAGCAGTTCTTC.

In the case of this clone: The same CDR3 arises from other DNA sequences in this sample as well. This chain uses TRBV12-2 with TRBJ2-2; TRBD2, the table's D call, was not compared with the DNA. TRBV12-2 is recorded as a pseudogene. CDR3 length equals 16 residues. Written as DNA, the CDR3 is TGTGCAAGTCGCCACTCCGGACTAGCGGAGACCGGGGAGCTGTTTTTT. This translates into CASRHSGLAETGELFF.

This clone was seen just once. This chain connects TRBV5-1 to TRBJ1-2; tentative D call: TRBD1 (6 bases). CDR3 length: 15 residues. Trimming pared 7 bases from V and 2 bases from J, leaving 18 bases between. Germline V gene lookup returns CDR1 SGHRS and CDR2 YFSETQ. The CDR3 sequence: CASQNPIRGNYGYTF. CDR3 nucleotides: TGCGCCAGCCAAAACCCAATCAGGGGAAACTATGGCTACACCTTC.

This rearrangement joins TRBV5-1 to TRBJ2-1, with D possibly being TRBD1 or TRBD2 (5 bases each). Per the germline V gene, CDR1 is SGHRS and CDR2 is YFSETQ. V was pared by 1 base and J by 9 bases, with 14 bases between. CDR3 size: 14 residues. CDR3 DNA: TGCGCCAGCAGCTTGACCGGGGCCTCGGGTGAGCAGTTCTTC. Amino acid sequence: CASSLTGASGEQFF.

This chain links TRBV7-2 with TRBJ2-7, with 10 bases matching TRBD2. CDR1 and CDR2 (germline): SGHTA, FQGNSA. This CDR3 spans 14 amino acids. With V trimmed by 5 bases and J by 4 bases, 5 bases remained unmatched. Written as DNA, the CDR3 is TGTGCCAGCAGCACAACTAGCGGGATGTACGAGCAGTACTTC. This codes for CASSTTSGMYEQYF.

This chain connects TRBV7-9 to TRBJ2-2; no reliable D call. This CDR3 spans 14 amino acids. V lost 1 base to trimming and J lost 0 bases, with 3 bases between them. Germline V gene lookup returns CDR1 SEHNR and CDR2 FQNEAQ (reference sequence). Written as DNA, the CDR3 is TGTGCCAGCAGCTTAGACGCGAACACCGGGGAGCTGTTTTTT. Its translation: CASSLDANTGELFF.

The J gene is TRBJ2-3, the V gene TRBV27; D may be TRBD2 (6 bases). Germline V gene sequence: CDR1 MNHEY, CDR2 SMNVEV (reference sequence). The CDR3 runs to 15 residues. The germline V and J ends were trimmed by 4 bases and 2 bases, with 13 bases remaining between them. The CDR3 bases are TGTGCCAGCAGTTCAGAGTGGAGGGACACAGATACGCAGTATTTT. Translating it yields CASSSEWRDTDTQYF.